The 10 T cell receptor beta chains below all came from one sample that was sequenced in a study of memory CD4+ T cells and cytomegalovirus serostatus. Single viable CD3+CD4+CD8-CD45RO+ cells were sorted as the memory CD4+ T cells. The repertoire was sequenced with immunoSEQ multiplex PCR; TCRdb's copy has only in-frame clones and lacks some. The sample has some 48,000 clones, around 80% seen once; the top ten hold 0.78%. Input material: memory CD4+ T cells from blood. Receptors were obtained from an adult in good health and CMV-seronegative.

This clone was recorded a few times. The J gene is TRBJ1-6, the V gene TRBV6-5; maybe TRBD1 (5 bases). The CDR3 runs 16 residues. The V end was cut by 1 base, the J end by 9 bases, with 16 bases between. Germline CDR1 is MNHEY and CDR2 is SVGAGI. The CDR3 region is CASSYFETARSSPLHF. The DNA of the CDR3 is TGTGCCAGCAGTTACTTTGAGACAGCCCGAAGTTCACCCCTCCACTTT.

In DNA form, the CDR3 reads TGTGCCAGCAGAGCGGACAGGGCGAGCAATCAGCCCCAGCATTTT. Protein: CASRADRASNQPQHF. The chain combines TRBV6-5 with TRBJ1-5, with 8 bases lining up with TRBD1. The germline V gene encodes CDR1 MNHEY and CDR2 SVGAGI. The CDR3 is made up of 15 amino acids. The J segment lost 1 base and the V segment lost 6 bases, leaving 5 bases of the junction unmatched.

V is TRBV5-1 and J is TRBJ1-1; D perhaps matches TRBD1 (5 bases). CDR1 is SGHRS, CDR2 YFSETQ, per germline. CDR3 size: 14 residues. V lost 0 bases and J lost 5, with 11 bases in between. CDR3 in DNA: TGCGCCAGCAGCTTGGAAGGGGATCGGACTGAAGCTTTCTTT. Its translation: CASSLEGDRTEAFF. The whole variable domain, remainder taken from reference TRBV5-1 and TRBJ1-1, is KAGVTQTPRYLIKTRGQQVTLSCSPISGHRSVSWYQQTPGQGLQFLFEYFSETQRNKGNFPGRFSGRQFSNSRSEMNVSTLELGDSALYLCASSLEGDRTEAFFGQGTRLTVV.

This clone showed up just a few times. The chain is built from TRBV4-2 and TRBJ2-7; 7 bases agree with TRBD1. The CDR3 is 15 residues long. CDR1 is LGHNA, CDR2 YNFKEQ, per germline. V trimming: 2 bases; J trimming: 0 bases; junction bases outside the gene matches: 4. The DNA of the CDR3 is TGTGCCAGCAGCCAAACAACAGGGGCCTCCTACGAGCAGTACTTC. Its translation: CASSQTTGASYEQYF.

As for this clone: The same CDR3 can be traced to other DNA sequences in this sample. J is TRBJ1-5 and V is TRBV27; no clear D gene. This CDR3 spans 14 amino acids. Trimming stripped 6 bases from V and 0 bases from J, with 9 bases between. Germline loops: CDR1 MNHEY, CDR2 SMNVEV (reference sequence). The CDR3 is CASSLVYSNQPQHF. As DNA, the CDR3 is TGTGCCAGCAGCTTAGTTTATAGCAATCAGCCCCAGCATTTT.

The chain joins TRBV6-1 to TRBJ1-1, with 10 bases matching TRBD1. This CDR3 comprises 15 residues. CDR1 MNHNS and CDR2 SASEGT come from the germline V gene. Unmatched junction bases numbered 4, after V lost 4 bases and J lost 2 bases. The CDR3 sequence is CASSVDRGLNTEAFF. DNA of the CDR3: TGTGCCAGCAGTGTCGACAGGGGGCTAAACACTGAAGCTTTCTTT.

Worth noting for this clone: Other DNA sequences of this sample code for an identical CDR3. V usage is TRBV28 and J usage is TRBJ1-5; no reliable D call. The germline V and J ends were trimmed by 5 bases and 2 bases, with 13 bases remaining between them. The germline V gene has CDR1 MDHEN and CDR2 SYDVKM. There are 15 residues in the CDR3. CDR3 nucleotide sequence: TGTGCCAGCAGTCCTTACCGGGGAGGCAATCAGCCCCAGCATTTT. This gives the protein CASSPYRGGNQPQHF.

Worth noting for this clone: The junction shows a germline mismatch at one end, possibly a read error. CDR3 coding DNA: TGTGCCAGCAGTTATGGACAGCGGGGCTTCACCTTC. Its protein is CASSYGQRGFTF. The chain employs TRBV6-5 and TRBJ1-2, with D perhaps TRBD1 (6 bases). Per germline, CDR1 MNHEY and CDR2 SVGAGI. The CDR3 is 12 amino acids.

The chain links TRBV19 to TRBJ2-7; D may be TRBD1 or TRBD2 (5 bases each). V was pared by 4 bases and J by 2 bases, with 12 bases between. Germline lookup yields CDR1 LNHDA and CDR2 SQIVND (reference sequence). The CDR3 contains 14 residues. This chain's CDR3 is CASSTRDGAYEQYF. The CDR3 DNA sequence: TGTGCCAGTAGTACGAGGGACGGAGCCTACGAGCAGTACTTC.

J is TRBJ2-1 and V is TRBV2, with D possibly matching TRBD2 (6 bases). Trimming left V 0 bases short and J 2 bases short, with 11 bases between. CDR1 is SNHLY, CDR2 FYNNEI, per germline. The CDR3 length is 16 residues. For the CDR3, the DNA is TGTGCCAGCAGTGAAGCGAGCGGGTCCACCTACAATGAGCAGTTCTTC. Translating gives CASSEASGSTYNEQFF.